These T cell receptor beta chains were read from a single sample in a study of graft-versus-host responses after intestinal transplantation. Data came from immunoSEQ multiplex PCR; TCRdb stores just in-frame clones and leaves some out. The sample holds 95,000 to 110,000 clones, more than 85% seen once. Antigen specificity for these receptors is unknown. The specimen comprised unstimulated CD8+ T cells sorted from spleen or lymph node cells, sampled before intestinal transplant. All receptors derive from a human donor who received an intestinal transplant. Each CDR3 is given with its conserved first and last residue. A D gene is named only where the DNA matches it firmly. Not every row has a clone size; where given, it reads once, few, many or a size class.

TRBV4-1	16	-	TRBJ1-6	-	TGCGCCAGCAGCCAAGATGGGCCAGGGACAAATTCACCCCTCCACTTT	CASSQDGPGTNSPLHF
TRBV6-5	15	-	TRBJ1-1	-	TGTGCCAGCAGTTACTCCTTAGGGGGTAACACTGAAGCTTTCTTT	CASSYSLGGNTEAFF
TRBV15	15	-	TRBJ1-5	-	TGTGCCACCAGCAGAGATCATGCGGGGAATCAGCCCCAGCATTTT	CATSRDHAGNQPQHF
TRBV19	15	once	TRBJ2-7	TRBD2	TGTGCCAGTAGTATCTTTCGGGGGGGCTCCTACGAGCAGTACTTC	CASSIFRGGSYEQYF
TRBV2	15	-	TRBJ2-7	TRBD1	TGTGCCAGCAGTGCAAGTACAGGGGCCAGCTACGAGCAGTACTTC	CASSASTGASYEQYF
TRBV7-2	16	few	TRBJ1-6	TRBD1	TGTGCCAGCAGCTTAACGCAGGGGGCAAGGGGTTCACCCCTCCACTTT	CASSLTQGARGSPLHF
TRBV13	12	-	TRBJ1-5	-	TGTGCCAGCAGCTTACCTGGGCAGCCCCAGCATTTT	CASSLPGQPQHF
TRBV9	16	-	TRBJ2-1	-	TGTGCCAGCAGCGTAGATTGGGTCACCACCTACAATGAGCAGTTCTTC	CASSVDWVTTYNEQFF
TRBV7-8	14	-	TRBJ2-2	-	TGTGCCAGCACCTGGGGGGCCGACACCGGGGAGCTGTTTTTT	CASTWGADTGELFF
TRBV28	13	-	TRBJ1-6	-	TGTGCCGCCAAGGGGGGAGGATCTTCACCCCTCCACTTT	CAAKGGGSSPLHF
TRBV5-1	13	-	TRBJ1-2	TRBD1	TGCGCCAGCAGCCCGGGGACAGGGGATGGCTACACCTTC	CASSPGTGDGYTF
TRBV18	15	-	TRBJ2-2	-	TGTGCCAGCTCACCTTCTCGGCAGGGTGACGGGGAGCTGTTTTTT	CASSPSRQGDGELFF
TRBV7-6	13	-	TRBJ2-1	-	TGTGCCAGCAGCCCTAAAACCTACAATGAGCAGTTCTTC	CASSPKTYNEQFF
TRBV5-5	14	-	TRBJ2-5	TRBD1	TGTGCCAGCAGTAGTCGGGGACAGCAAGAGACCCAGTACTTC	CASSSRGQQETQYF
TRBV19	12	-	TRBJ1-1	-	TGTAAGCCCCCGGACGTCTACACTGAAGCTTTCTTT	CKPPDVYTEAFF
TRBV10-2	11	-	TRBJ2-7	-	TGCGCCTGCGGATTCTCCTACGAGCAGTACTTC	CACGFSYEQYF
TRBV5-5	14	-	TRBJ1-3	TRBD1	TGTGCCAGCAGCACAGGGGTTGGTGGAAACACCATATATTTT	CASSTGVGGNTIYF
TRBV19	14	few	TRBJ1-1	-	TGTGCCAGTACCCAAGGGGCCCGAAACACTGAAGCTTTCTTT	CASTQGARNTEAFF
TRBV4-1	17	-	TRBJ1-6	-	TGCGCCAGCAGCCAAGCGGTCGGGGTAAACTATAATTCACCCCTCCACTTT	CASSQAVGVNYNSPLHF
TRBV5-4	15	-	TRBJ2-7	TRBD2	TGTGCCAGCAGCTTGGGCACTAGCGGAACCTACGAGCAGTACTTC	CASSLGTSGTYEQYF
TRBV2	14	-	TRBJ2-5	TRBD2	TGTGCCAGCAGTGAACCGGGGGGGCAAGAGACCCAGTACTTC	CASSEPGGQETQYF
TRBV9	16	-	TRBJ2-1	TRBD1	TGTGCCAGCAGCCCTTTGGGACAGGGGGCCTCCAATGAGCAGTTCTTC	CASSPLGQGASNEQFF
TRBV6-5	13	-	TRBJ1-1	-	TGTGCCAGCAGTTACTCGAGAGCTTCCGTGGCTTTCTTT	CASSYSRASVAFF
TRBV5-1	12	-	TRBJ2-7	-	TGCGCCAGCGCCGGGACCACACCTGAGCAGTACTTC	CASAGTTPEQYF
TRBV27	13	-	TRBJ2-7	-	TGTGCCAGCAGTTTAGACGGGACCTACGAGCAGTACTTC	CASSLDGTYEQYF
TRBV27	16	-	TRBJ2-7	-	TGTGCCAGCAGTTTATCGGGGGGACAGAGCTCCTACGAGCAGTACTTC	CASSLSGGQSSYEQYF
TRBV27	13	-	TRBJ1-1	-	TGTGCCAGCAGTTTATGGGACAACACTGAAGCTTTCTTT	CASSLWDNTEAFF
TRBV6-5	13	-	TRBJ2-1	-	TGTGCCAGCAGTTGGGGCCGGGGGAATGAGCAGTTCTTC	CASSWGRGNEQFF
TRBV6-5	13	-	TRBJ1-2	TRBD1	TGTGCCAGCAGTGAAATGGGACAGAATGGCTACACCTTC	CASSEMGQNGYTF
TRBV4-1	19	-	TRBJ2-1	TRBD1	TGCGCCAGCAGGCAAGAAGAGGGGGCGCTCAGGGGGCCATACAATGAGCAGTTCTTC	CASRQEEGALRGPYNEQFF
TRBV6-5	13	-	TRBJ1-5	-	TGTGCCAGCAAGGCAGGGGCAAATCAGCCCCAGCATTTT	CASKAGANQPQHF
TRBV5-1	14	few	TRBJ1-3	-	TGCGCCAGCAGCTGGGACGGAGCTGGAAACACCATATATTTT	CASSWDGAGNTIYF
TRBV5-8	13	once	TRBJ1-1	-	TGTGCCAGCGCCACCGGGACGGGGAACAAAGCTTTCTTT	CASATGTGNKAFF
TRBV4-1	15	-	TRBJ1-2	TRBD1	TGCGCCAGCAGCCAAGATTGGCAGGGGGGATCTGGCTACACCTTC	CASSQDWQGGSGYTF
TRBV4-1	15	-	TRBJ1-5	-	TGCGCCAGCAGCCGAACAGAGCTTAGCAATCAGCCCCAGCATTTT	CASSRTELSNQPQHF
TRBV7-9	12	-	TRBJ2-7	-	TGTGCCAGCAGCTTAGTGGCGGCCGAGCAGTACTTC	CASSLVAAEQYF
TRBV5-4	15	-	TRBJ1-4	-	TGTGCCAGCAGCTCTGGGGACAACGAATATGAAAAACTGTTTTTT	CASSSGDNEYEKLFF
TRBV19	14	-	TRBJ1-1	-	TGTGCCAGTAGTATAGGGGGGAGGAACACTGAAGCTTTCTTT	CASSIGGRNTEAFF
TRBV27	14	-	TRBJ2-3	TRBD2	TGTGCCAGCAGTCTGGGACTAGCGATAGATACGCAGTATTTT	CASSLGLAIDTQYF
TRBV7-8	13	-	TRBJ1-2	-	TGTGCCAGCAGCTTTGGGTCCCTGTCGGGCTACACCTTC	CASSFGSLSGYTF
TRBV13	11	once	TRBJ1-1	-	TGTGCCAGCAGCGGCGGGGCTGAAGCTTTCTTT	CASSGGAEAFF
TRBV29-1	15	-	TRBJ2-3	TRBD1	TGCAGCGTACCCGGGACAGGGACCGAGGGAGATACGCAGTATTTT	CSVPGTGTEGDTQYF
TRBV19	11	-	TRBJ1-2	-	TGTGCCAGTAGGTCCGTTTATGGCTACACCTTC	CASRSVYGYTF